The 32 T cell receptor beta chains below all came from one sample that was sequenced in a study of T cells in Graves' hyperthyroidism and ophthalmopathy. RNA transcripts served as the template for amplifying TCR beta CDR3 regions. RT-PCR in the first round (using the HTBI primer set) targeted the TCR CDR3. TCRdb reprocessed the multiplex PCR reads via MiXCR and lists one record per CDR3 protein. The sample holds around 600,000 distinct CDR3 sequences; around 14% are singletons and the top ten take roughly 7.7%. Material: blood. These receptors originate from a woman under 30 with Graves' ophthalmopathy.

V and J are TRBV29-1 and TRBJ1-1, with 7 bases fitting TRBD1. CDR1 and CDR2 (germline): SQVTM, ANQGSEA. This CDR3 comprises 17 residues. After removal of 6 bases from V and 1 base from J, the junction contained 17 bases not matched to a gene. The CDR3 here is CSVGALRDRGRNTEAFF. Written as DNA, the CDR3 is TGCAGCGTAGGGGCGCTCCGGGACAGAGGGCGGAACACTGAAGCTTTCTTT.

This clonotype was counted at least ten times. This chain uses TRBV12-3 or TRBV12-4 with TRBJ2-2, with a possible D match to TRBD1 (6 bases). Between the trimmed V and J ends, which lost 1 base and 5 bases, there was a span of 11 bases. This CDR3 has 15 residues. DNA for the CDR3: TGTGCCAGCAGTTTAGGACGAACAGGGACCGGGGAGCTGTTTTTT. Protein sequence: CASSLGRTGTGELFF.

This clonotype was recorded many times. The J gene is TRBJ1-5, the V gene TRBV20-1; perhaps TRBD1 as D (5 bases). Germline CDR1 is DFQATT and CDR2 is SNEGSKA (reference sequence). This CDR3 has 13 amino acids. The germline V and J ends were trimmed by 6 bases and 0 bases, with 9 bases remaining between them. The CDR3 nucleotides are TGCAGTGCGACCGACAGTAGCAATCAGCCCCAGCATTTT. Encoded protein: CSATDSSNQPQHF.

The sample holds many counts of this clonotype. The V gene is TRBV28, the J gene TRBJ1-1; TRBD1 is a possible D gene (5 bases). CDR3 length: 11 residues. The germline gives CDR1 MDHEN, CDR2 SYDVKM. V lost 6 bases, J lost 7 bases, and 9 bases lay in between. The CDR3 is CASSRQYEAFF. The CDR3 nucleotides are TGTGCCAGCAGCCGACAGTATGAAGCTTTCTTT.

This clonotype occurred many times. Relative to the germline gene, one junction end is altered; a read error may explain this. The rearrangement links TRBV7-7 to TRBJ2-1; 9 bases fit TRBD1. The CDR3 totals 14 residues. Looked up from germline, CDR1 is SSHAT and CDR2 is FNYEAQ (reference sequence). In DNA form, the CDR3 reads TGTGCTAGCAGCCCGAGGACAGGGGCCAATGAGCAGTTCTTC. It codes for CASSPRTGANEQFF.

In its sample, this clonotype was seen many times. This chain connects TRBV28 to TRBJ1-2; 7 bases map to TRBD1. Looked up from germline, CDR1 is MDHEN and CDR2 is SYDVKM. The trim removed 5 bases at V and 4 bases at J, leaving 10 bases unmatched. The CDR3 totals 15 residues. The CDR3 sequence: CASSTTGVQAYGYTF. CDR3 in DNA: TGTGCCAGCAGTACTACAGGGGTGCAGGCCTATGGCTACACCTTC.

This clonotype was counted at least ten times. The CDR3 nucleotides read TGTGCCAGCAGTTCCTTGGAGGGGAACACTGAAGCTTTCTTT. This encodes CASSSLEGNTEAFF. V and J are TRBV2 and TRBJ1-1; D is ambiguous. The germline V gene has CDR1 SNHLY and CDR2 FYNNEI. CDR3 size: 14 residues. The V end lost 5 bases, the J end lost 1 base, and 11 bases lay between the germline ends.

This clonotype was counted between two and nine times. The CDR3 loop is CASSRTVALETQYF. CDR3 nucleotides: TGCGCCAGCAGCCGCACGGTTGCGTTGGAGACCCAGTACTTC. The chain employs TRBV4-1 and TRBJ2-5; no clear D. V was cut by 4 bases and J by 5 bases, with 14 bases left in between. The CDR3 runs to 14 residues. Germline-derived CDR1 and CDR2 are MGHRA and YSYEKL.

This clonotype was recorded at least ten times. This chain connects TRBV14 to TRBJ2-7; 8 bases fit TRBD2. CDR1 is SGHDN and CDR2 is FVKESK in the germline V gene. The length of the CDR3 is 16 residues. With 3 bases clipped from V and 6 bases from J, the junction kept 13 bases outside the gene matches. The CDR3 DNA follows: TGTGCCAGCAGCCAGCGCTACGGCCTGGCGGGGGGCGAGCAGTACTTC. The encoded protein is CASSQRYGLAGGEQYF.

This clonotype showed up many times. The CDR3 reads CASSRGRTGGIRDTEAFF. The DNA for the CDR3 is TGTGCCAGCAGCCGTGGGCGGACAGGAGGGATTCGGGACACTGAAGCTTTCTTT. The rearrangement links TRBV11-2 to TRBJ1-1; 7 positions match TRBD1. Germline V gives CDR1 SGHAT, CDR2 FQNNGV. The CDR3 has 18 residues. J lost 3 bases, V lost 5 bases, and 18 bases had no gene match.

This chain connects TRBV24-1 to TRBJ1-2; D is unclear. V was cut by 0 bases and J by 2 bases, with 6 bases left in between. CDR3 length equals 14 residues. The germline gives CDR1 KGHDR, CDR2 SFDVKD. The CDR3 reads CATSDLAGNYGYTF. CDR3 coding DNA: TGTGCCACCAGTGATTTGGCCGGCAACTATGGCTACACCTTC.

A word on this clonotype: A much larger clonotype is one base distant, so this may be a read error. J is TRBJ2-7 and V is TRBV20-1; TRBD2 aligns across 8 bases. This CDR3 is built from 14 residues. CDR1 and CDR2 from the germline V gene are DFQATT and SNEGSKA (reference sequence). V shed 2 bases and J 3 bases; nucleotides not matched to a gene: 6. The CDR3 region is CSARLPGGYYEQYF. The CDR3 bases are TGCAGTGCTAGATTACCGGGAGGGTACTACGAGCAGTACTTC.

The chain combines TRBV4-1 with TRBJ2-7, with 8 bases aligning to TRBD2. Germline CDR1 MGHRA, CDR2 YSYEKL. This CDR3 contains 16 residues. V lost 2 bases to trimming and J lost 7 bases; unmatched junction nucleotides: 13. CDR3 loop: CASSQSGGGRNQEQYF. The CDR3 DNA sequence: TGCGCCAGCAGCCAAAGTGGCGGCGGGAGGAATCAGGAGCAGTACTTC.

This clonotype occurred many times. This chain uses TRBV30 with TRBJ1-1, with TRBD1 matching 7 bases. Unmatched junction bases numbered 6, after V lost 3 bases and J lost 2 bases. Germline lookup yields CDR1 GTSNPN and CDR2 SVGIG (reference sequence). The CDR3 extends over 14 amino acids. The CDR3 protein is CAWRLKGANTEAFF. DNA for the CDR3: TGTGCCTGGAGGCTGAAGGGGGCTAACACTGAAGCTTTCTTT.

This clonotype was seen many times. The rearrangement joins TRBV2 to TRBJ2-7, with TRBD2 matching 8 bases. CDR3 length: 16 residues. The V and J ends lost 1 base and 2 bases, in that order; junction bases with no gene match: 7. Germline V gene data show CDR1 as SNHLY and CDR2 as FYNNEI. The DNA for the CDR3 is TGTGCCAGCAGTGAAGGTCGAGCGGGAGACCCCTACGAGCAGTACTTC. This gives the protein CASSEGRAGDPYEQYF.

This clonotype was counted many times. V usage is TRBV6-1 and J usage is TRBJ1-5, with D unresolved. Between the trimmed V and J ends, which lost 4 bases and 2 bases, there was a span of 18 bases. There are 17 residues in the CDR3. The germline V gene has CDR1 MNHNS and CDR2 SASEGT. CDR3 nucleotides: TGTGCCAGCAGTGTGACCCTTGCCCCGAGGGGCAATCAGCCCCAGCATTTT. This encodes CASSVTLAPRGNQPQHF.

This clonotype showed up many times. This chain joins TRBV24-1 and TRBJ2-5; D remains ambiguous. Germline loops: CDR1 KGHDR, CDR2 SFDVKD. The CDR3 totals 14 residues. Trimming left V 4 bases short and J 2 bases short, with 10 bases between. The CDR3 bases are TGTGCCACCAGTGAAACGACAAGACAAGAGACCCAGTACTTC. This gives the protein CATSETTRQETQYF.

CDR3 sequence reads: CASSFGQGYEKLFF. The CDR3 DNA sequence: TGTGCCAGCAGTTTTGGACAGGGGTATGAAAAACTGTTTTTT. This sequence joins TRBV27 and TRBJ1-4; 9 nucleotides align to TRBD1. The CDR3 contains 14 residues. The J segment lost 6 bases and the V segment lost 3 bases, leaving 2 bases of the junction unmatched. The germline gives CDR1 MNHEY, CDR2 SMNVEV (reference sequence).

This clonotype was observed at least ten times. The CDR3 DNA is TGCAGTGCTAACCGACAGAGTGATGAAGCTTTCTTT. Residues: CSANRQSDEAFF. The chain recombines TRBV20-1 with TRBJ1-1, with a possible D match to TRBD1 (5 bases). The CDR3 consists of 12 residues. CDR1 and CDR2 from the germline V gene are DFQATT and SNEGSKA (reference sequence). The V end lost 4 bases, the J end lost 7 bases, and 13 bases lay between the germline ends.

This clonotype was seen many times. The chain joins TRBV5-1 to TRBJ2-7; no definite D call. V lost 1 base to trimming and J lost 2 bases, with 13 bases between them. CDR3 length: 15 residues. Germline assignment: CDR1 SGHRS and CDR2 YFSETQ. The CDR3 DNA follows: TGCGCCAGCAGCTTGATCGCGACCGCCGCCTACGAGCAGTACTTC. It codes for CASSLIATAAYEQYF.

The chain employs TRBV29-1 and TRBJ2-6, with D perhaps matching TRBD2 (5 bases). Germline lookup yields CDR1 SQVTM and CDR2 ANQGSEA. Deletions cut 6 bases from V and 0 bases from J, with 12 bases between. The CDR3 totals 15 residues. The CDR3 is CSVRETSSGANVLTF. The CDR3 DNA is TGCAGCGTGAGGGAGACAAGCTCTGGGGCCAACGTCCTGACTTTC.

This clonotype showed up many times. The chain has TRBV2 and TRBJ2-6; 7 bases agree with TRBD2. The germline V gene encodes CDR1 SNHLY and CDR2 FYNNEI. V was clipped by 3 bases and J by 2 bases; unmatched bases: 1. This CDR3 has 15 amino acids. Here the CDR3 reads CASSEGRAGANVLTF. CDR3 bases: TGTGCCAGCAGTGAGGGGAGGGCTGGGGCCAACGTCCTGACTTTC.

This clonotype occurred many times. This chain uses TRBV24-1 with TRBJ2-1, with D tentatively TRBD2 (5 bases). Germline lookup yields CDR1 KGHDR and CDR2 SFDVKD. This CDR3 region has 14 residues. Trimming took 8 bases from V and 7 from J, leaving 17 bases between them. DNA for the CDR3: TGTGCCACCACCGCCGGAGGACTGGCAAATGAGCAGTTCTTC. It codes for CATTAGGLANEQFF.

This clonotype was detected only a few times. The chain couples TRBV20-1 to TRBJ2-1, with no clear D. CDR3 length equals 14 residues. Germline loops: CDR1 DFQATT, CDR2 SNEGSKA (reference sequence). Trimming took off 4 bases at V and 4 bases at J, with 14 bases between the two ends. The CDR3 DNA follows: TGCAGTGCTACTACGCCAAATCGTTACAATGAGCAGTTCTTC. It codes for CSATTPNRYNEQFF.

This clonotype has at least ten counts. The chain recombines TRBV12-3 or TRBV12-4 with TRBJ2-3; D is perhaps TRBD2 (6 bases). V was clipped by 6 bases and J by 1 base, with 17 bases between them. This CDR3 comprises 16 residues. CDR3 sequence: CASSYSWRAGTDTQYF. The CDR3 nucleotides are TGTGCCAGCAGCTACAGCTGGAGGGCCGGCACAGATACGCAGTATTTT.

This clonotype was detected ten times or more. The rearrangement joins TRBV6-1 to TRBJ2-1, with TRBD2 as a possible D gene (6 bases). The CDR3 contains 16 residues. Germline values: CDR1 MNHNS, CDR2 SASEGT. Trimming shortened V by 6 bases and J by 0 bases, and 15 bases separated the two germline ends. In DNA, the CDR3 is TGTGCCAGCAGCTTAGCGTCCGGGAGCTCCTACAATGAGCAGTTCTTC. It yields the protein CASSLASGSSYNEQFF.

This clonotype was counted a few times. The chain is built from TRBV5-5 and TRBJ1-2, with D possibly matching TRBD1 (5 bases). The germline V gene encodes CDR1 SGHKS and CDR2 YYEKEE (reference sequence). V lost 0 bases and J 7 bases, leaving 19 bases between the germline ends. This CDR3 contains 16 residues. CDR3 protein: CASSLVVRARDGGYTF. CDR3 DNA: TGTGCCAGCAGCTTGGTTGTTAGGGCCAGGGACGGTGGCTACACCTTC.

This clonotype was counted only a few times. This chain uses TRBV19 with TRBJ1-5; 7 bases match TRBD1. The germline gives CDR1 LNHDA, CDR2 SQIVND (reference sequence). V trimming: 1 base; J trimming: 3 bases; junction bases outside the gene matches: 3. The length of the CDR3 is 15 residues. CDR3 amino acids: CASSIGTGPNQPQHF. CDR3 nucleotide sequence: TGTGCCAGTAGTATAGGGACAGGACCCAATCAGCCCCAGCATTTT.

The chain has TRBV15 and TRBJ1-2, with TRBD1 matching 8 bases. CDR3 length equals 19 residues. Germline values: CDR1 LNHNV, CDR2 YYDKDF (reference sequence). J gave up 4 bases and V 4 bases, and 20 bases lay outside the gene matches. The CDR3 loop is CATSKETGAALNFGYGYTF. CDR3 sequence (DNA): TGTGCCACCAGCAAGGAGACAGGGGCGGCTCTTAACTTCGGCTATGGCTACACCTTC.

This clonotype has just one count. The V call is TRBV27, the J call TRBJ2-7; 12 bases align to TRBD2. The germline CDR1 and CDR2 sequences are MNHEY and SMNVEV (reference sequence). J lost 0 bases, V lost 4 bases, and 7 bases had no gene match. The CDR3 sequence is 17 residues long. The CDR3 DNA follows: TGTGCCAGCAGTTCAAGGACTAGCGGGACCTCCTCCTACGAGCAGTACTTC. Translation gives CASSSRTSGTSSYEQYF.

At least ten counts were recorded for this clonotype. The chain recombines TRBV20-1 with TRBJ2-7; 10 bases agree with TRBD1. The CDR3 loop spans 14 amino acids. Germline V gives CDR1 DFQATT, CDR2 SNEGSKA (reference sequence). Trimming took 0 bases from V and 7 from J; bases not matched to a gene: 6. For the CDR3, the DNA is TGCAGTGCTAGAGATGACAGGGGGCCGGGAGAGCAGTACTTC. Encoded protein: CSARDDRGPGEQYF.

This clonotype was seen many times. DNA for the CDR3: TGTGCCAGCAGTTTCCAGGGAGGTGGAAACACCATATATTTT. Protein: CASSFQGGGNTIYF. The chain uses TRBV12-3 or TRBV12-4 and TRBJ1-3; maybe TRBD1 (5 bases). Trimming pared 3 bases from V and 3 bases from J, leaving 9 bases between. The CDR3 loop spans 14 amino acids.